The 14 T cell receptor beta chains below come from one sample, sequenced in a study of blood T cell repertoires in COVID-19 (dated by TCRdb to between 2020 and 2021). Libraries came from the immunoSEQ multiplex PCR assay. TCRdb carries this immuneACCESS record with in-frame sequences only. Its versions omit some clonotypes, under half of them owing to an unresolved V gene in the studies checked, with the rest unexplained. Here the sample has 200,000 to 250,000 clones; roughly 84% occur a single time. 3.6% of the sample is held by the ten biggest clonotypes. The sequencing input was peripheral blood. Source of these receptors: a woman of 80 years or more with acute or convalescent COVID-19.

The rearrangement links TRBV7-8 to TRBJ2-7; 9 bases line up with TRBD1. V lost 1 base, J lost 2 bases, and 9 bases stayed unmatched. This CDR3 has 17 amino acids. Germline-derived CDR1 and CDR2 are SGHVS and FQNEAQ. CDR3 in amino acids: CASSLDPDRGITYEQYF. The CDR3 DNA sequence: TGTGCCAGCAGCTTAGACCCCGACAGGGGGATCACCTACGAGCAGTACTTC.

CDR3 sequence: CASFTSGGADTQYF. In nucleotides, the CDR3 is TGCGCCAGCTTTACTAGCGGGGGGGCGGATACGCAGTATTTT. The genes are TRBV5-1 and TRBJ2-3; 13 nucleotides line up with TRBD2. The CDR3 consists of 14 residues. V dropped 7 bases and J dropped 6; count of bases not matched to a gene: 5. Per germline, CDR1 SGHRS and CDR2 YFSETQ.

This CDR3 reads CASSPGLAGARGNEQFF. The CDR3 DNA follows: TGTGCCAGCTCACCGGGACTAGCGGGGGCCCGAGGCAATGAGCAGTTCTTC. The chain has TRBV18 and TRBJ2-1, with 14 positions matching TRBD2. The CDR3 runs to 17 residues. Germline lookup yields CDR1 KGHSH and CDR2 LQKENI. V lost 3 bases, J lost 6 bases, and 7 bases stayed unmatched.

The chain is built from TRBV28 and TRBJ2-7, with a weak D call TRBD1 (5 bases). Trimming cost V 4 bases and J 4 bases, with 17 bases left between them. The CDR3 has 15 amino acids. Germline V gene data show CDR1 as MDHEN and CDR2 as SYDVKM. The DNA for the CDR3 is TGTGCCAGCAGTTCAACACAGGTTTCGAAGTACGAGCAGTACTTC. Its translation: CASSSTQVSKYEQYF.

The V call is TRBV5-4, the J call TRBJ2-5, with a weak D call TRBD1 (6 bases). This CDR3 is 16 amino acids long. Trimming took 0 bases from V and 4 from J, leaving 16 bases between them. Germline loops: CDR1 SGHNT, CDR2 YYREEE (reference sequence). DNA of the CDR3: TGTGCCAGCAGCTTGGACAGGGTAGCCGTTGGAGAGACCCAGTACTTC. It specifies CASSLDRVAVGETQYF.

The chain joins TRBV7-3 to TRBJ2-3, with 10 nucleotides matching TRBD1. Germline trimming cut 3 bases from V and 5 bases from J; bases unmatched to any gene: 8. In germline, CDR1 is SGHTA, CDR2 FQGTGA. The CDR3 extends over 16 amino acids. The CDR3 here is CASSLTRDRGGDTQYF. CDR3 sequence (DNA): TGTGCCAGCAGCTTGACCCGGGACAGGGGTGGAGATACGCAGTATTTT.

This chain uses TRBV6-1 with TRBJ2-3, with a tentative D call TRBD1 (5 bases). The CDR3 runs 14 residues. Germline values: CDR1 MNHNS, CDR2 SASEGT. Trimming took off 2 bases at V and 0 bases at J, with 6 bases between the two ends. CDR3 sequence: CASSEPGSTDTQYF. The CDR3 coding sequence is TGTGCCAGCAGTGAACCAGGGAGCACAGATACGCAGTATTTT.

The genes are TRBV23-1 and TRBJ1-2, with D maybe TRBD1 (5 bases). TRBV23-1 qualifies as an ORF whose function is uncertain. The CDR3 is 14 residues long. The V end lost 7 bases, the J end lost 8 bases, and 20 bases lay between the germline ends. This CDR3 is CASNPTASRVGYTF. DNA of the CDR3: TGCGCCAGCAACCCGACAGCCTCCCGGGTGGGCTACACCTTC.

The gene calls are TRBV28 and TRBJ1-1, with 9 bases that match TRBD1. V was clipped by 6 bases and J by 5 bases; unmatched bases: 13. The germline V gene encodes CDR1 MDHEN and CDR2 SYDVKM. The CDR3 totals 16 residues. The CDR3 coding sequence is TGTGCCAGCAGGGGAACACCGGGACAGGGATTGACTGAAGCTTTCTTT. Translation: CASRGTPGQGLTEAFF.

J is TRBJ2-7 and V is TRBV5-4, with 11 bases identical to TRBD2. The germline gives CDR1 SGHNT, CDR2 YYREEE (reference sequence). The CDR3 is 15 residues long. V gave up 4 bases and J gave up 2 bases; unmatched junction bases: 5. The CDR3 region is CASSATSGVAYEQYF. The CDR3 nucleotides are TGTGCCAGCAGCGCGACTAGCGGGGTGGCCTACGAGCAGTACTTC.

The CDR3 bases are TGTGCCAGTAGTATAACTTTACCCGGGACAGGGGGCTCACCCCTCCACTTT. The encoded protein is CASSITLPGTGGSPLHF. The V call is TRBV19, the J call TRBJ1-6; TRBD1 aligns across 12 bases. This CDR3 region has 17 residues. V lost 2 bases to trimming and J lost 10 bases; unmatched junction nucleotides: 9. Looked up from germline, CDR1 is LNHDA and CDR2 is SQIVND (reference sequence).

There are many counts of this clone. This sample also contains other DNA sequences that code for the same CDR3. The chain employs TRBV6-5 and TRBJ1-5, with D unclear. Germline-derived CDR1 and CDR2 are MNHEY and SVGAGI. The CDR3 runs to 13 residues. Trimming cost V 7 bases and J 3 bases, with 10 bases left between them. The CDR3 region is CASNDKPNQPQHF. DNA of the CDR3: TGTGCCAGCAACGACAAACCCAATCAGCCCCAGCATTTT.

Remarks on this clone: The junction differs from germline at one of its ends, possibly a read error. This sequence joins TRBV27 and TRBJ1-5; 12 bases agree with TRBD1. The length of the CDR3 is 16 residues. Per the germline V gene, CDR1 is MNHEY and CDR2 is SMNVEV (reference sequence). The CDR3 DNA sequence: TGTGCCAGCAGTTCCTCCGGGACAGGGGGCAAGCAGCCCCAGCATTTT. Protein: CASSSSGTGGKQPQHF.

CDR3 in DNA: TGTGCCAGCAGCCCCGGGACTCGATTTCAGCCCCAGCATTTT. Amino acids: CASSPGTRFQPQHF. The rearrangement joins TRBV6-5 to TRBJ1-5; possible D gene TRBD1, 5 bases. Germline values: CDR1 MNHEY, CDR2 SVGAGI. V was clipped by 6 bases and J by 6 bases, with 15 bases between them. The CDR3 has 14 residues.